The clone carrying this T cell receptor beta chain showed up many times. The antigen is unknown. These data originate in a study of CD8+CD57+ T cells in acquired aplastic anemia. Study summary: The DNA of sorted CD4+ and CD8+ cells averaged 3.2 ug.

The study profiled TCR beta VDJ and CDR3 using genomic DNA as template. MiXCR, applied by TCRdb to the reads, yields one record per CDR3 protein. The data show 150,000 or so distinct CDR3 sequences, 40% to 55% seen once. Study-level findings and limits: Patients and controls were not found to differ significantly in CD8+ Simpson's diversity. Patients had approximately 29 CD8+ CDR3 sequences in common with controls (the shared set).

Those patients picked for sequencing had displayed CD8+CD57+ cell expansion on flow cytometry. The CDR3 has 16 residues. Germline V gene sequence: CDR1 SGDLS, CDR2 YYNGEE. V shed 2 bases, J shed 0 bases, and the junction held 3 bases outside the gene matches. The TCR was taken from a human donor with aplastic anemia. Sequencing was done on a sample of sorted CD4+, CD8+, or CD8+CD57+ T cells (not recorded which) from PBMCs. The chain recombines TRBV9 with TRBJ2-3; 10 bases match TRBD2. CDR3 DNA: TGTGCCAGCAGCGTTAGCGGGAGGACTAGCACAGATACGCAGTATTTT. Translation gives CASSVSGRTSTDTQYF. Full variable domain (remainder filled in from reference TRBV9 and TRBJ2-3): DSGVTQTPKHLITATGQRVTLRCSPRSGDLSVYWYQQSLDQGLQFLIQYYNGEERAKGNILERFSAQQFPDLHSELNLSSLELGDSALYFCASSVSGRTSTDTQYFGPGTRLTVL.